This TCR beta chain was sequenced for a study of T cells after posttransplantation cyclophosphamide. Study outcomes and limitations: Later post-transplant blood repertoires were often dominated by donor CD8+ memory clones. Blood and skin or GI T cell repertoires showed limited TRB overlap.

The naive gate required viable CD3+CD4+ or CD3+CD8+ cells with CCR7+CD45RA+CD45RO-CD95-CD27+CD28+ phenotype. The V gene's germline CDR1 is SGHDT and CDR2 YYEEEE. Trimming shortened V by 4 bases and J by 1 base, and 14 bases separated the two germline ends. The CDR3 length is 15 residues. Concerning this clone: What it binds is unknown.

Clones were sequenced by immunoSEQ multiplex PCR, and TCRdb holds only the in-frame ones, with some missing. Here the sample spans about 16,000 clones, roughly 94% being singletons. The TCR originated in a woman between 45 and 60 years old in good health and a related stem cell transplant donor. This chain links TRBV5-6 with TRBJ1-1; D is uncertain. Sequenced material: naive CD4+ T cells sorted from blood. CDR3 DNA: TGTGCCAGCAGCCCCTCACGTCCAGGGAACACTGAAGCTTTCTTT. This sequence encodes CASSPSRPGNTEAFF.